A selection of T cell receptor beta chains follows, all from one sample in a study of shared clonotypes between healthy human individuals. Generated by immunoSEQ multiplex PCR, the TCRdb table keeps only in-frame clones and is missing some. The repertoire has hundreds of thousands of clones, about 95% of them found once; the top ten carry approximately 0.11%. The sample consisted of naive CD8+ T cells sorted from blood. The source is a woman aged 25-40 years in good health. Both conserved end residues are part of each CDR3. The D gene is left open where the match is weak. The size field is filled for only some rows; it gives once, few, many or a size class.

V gene,clone size,D gene,J gene,CDR3 protein,CDR3 DNA
TRBV10-3,-,TRBD1,TRBJ2-5,CAIGTGFIQETQYF,TGTGCCATTGGGACAGGGTTTATCCAAGAGACCCAGTACTTC
TRBV28,-,-,TRBJ1-5,CASSLMRGQDNQPQHF,TGTGCCAGCAGTTTAATGCGGGGTCAGGACAATCAGCCCCAGCATTTT
TRBV2,-,TRBD1,TRBJ2-7,CASSLGTGGTEQYF,TGTGCCAGCAGTCTGGGGACAGGGGGCACTGAGCAGTACTTC
TRBV5-3,-,TRBD1,TRBJ2-5,CARSSIGGQGEAPQYF,TGTGCCAGAAGCTCCATTGGGGGACAGGGGGAAGCACCCCAGTACTTC
TRBV27,-,TRBD2,TRBJ2-7,CASSQGLAAYEQYF,TGTGCCAGCAGCCAGGGACTAGCGGCGTACGAGCAGTACTTC
TRBV6-6,-,-,TRBJ1-5,CASSYDNTQNNQPQHF,TGTGCCAGCAGTTACGATAACACCCAGAACAATCAGCCCCAGCATTTT
TRBV7-9,few,-,TRBJ1-5,CASSFPCRRNQPQHF,TGTGCCAGCAGCTTCCCTTGCAGGAGGAATCAGCCCCAGCATTTT
TRBV5-5,-,-,TRBJ1-1,CASSLVGADTEAFF,TGTGCCAGCAGCTTGGTAGGGGCGGACACTGAAGCTTTCTTT
TRBV4-2,-,-,TRBJ1-1,CASSLIMNTEAFF,TGTGCCAGCAGCTTGATAATGAACACTGAAGCTTTCTTT
TRBV7-2,-,TRBD2,TRBJ2-7,CASSSDPSGSPLEQYF,TGTGCCAGCAGCTCCGACCCTAGCGGGAGCCCTTTAGAGCAGTACTTC
TRBV28,-,-,TRBJ2-7,CASSPLMGEIVYEQYF,TGTGCCAGCAGTCCTCTCATGGGAGAGATAGTCTACGAGCAGTACTTC
TRBV9,-,TRBD1,TRBJ1-1,CASSPDRGEWKTEAFF,TGTGCCAGCAGCCCGGACAGGGGGGAGTGGAAGACTGAAGCTTTCTTT
TRBV19,once,-,TRBJ2-6,CASSTVHSGANVLTF,TGTGCCAGTAGTACGGTCCACTCTGGGGCCAACGTCCTGACTTTC
TRBV30,-,-,TRBJ2-1,CAWSVLGEEQFF,TGTGCCTGGAGTGTATTAGGAGAGGAGCAGTTCTTC
TRBV19,-,TRBD1,TRBJ1-5,CASRRDSYSNQPQHF,TGTGCCAGTAGGCGGGACAGCTATAGCAATCAGCCCCAGCATTTT
TRBV18,-,TRBD2,TRBJ2-2,CASSPPGLAGTGELFF,TGTGCCAGCTCACCCCCGGGACTAGCGGGTACCGGGGAGCTGTTTTTT
TRBV15,-,-,TRBJ2-7,CATSRAGNEQYF,TGTGCCACCAGCAGAGCAGGGAACGAGCAGTACTTC
TRBV20-1,-,-,TRBJ1-2,CSARAEGGYTF,TGCAGTGCTAGAGCCGAGGGGGGCTACACCTTC
TRBV5-5,once,-,TRBJ1-2,CASSLWGDGDGYTF,TGTGCCAGCAGCTTGTGGGGGGATGGTGATGGCTACACCTTC
TRBV19,once,-,TRBJ1-5,CASTLRAYNQPQHF,TGTGCCAGCACCCTCCGGGCCTACAATCAGCCCCAGCATTTT
TRBV5-4,-,-,TRBJ1-5,CASSLGGGNQPQHF,TGTGCCAGCAGCTTGGGGGGGGGCAATCAGCCCCAGCATTTT
TRBV11-1,-,-,TRBJ2-2,CASSVPGLLTPGELFF,TGTGCCAGCAGCGTTCCGGGACTCCTAACACCGGGGGAGCTGTTTTTT
TRBV19,once,-,TRBJ2-4,CASSIVGWGSKNIQYF,TGTGCCAGTAGTATAGTCGGGTGGGGGTCCAAAAACATTCAGTACTTC
TRBV4-1,-,-,TRBJ2-1,CASSQFISGEQFF,TGCGCCAGCAGCCAATTTATTTCCGGAGAGCAGTTCTTC
TRBV18,once,-,TRBJ2-7,CASSPERDRLEQYF,TGTGCCAGCTCACCGGAACGGGACCGCCTCGAGCAGTACTTC
TRBV2,-,-,TRBJ2-7,CASSTQGLGYEQYF,TGTGCCAGCAGCACCCAAGGGCTCGGCTACGAGCAGTACTTC
TRBV15,-,-,TRBJ1-3,CATSRQAGSSGNTIYF,TGTGCCACCAGCAGACAAGCCGGAAGCTCTGGAAACACCATATATTTT